These 9 T cell receptor beta chains came from one sample sequenced in a study of T cell changes during pregnancy in multiple sclerosis. The assay was immunoSEQ multiplex PCR, and TCRdb's table has in-frame clones only and misses some. This sample has around 80,000 clones, with about 90% found just once. The sequences come from peripheral blood, collected before pregnancy. These receptors all stem from a female donor with multiple sclerosis, enrolled in a pregnancy study.

The chain couples TRBV7-6 to TRBJ2-5, with D unresolved. The germline V gene encodes CDR1 SGHVS and CDR2 FNYEAQ. This CDR3 spans 13 amino acids. The ends were cut back, 2 bases at V and 3 bases at J, with 7 bases in the middle. Written as DNA, the CDR3 is TGTGCCAGCAGCTTACATCAGAAAGAGACCCAGTACTTC. Translated: CASSLHQKETQYF.

The rearrangement uses TRBV19 and TRBJ1-5; TRBD1 agrees at 10 bases. The V and J ends lost 4 bases and 2 bases, in that order; junction bases with no gene match: 8. The CDR3 consists of 17 residues. CDR1 is LNHDA, CDR2 SQIVND, per germline (reference sequence). CDR3 sequence: CASSTRQGAQGNQPQHF. The CDR3 DNA follows: TGTGCCAGTAGTACCCGACAGGGGGCTCAGGGCAATCAGCCCCAGCATTTT.

The chain couples TRBV18 to TRBJ1-5, with TRBD1 as a possible D gene (6 bases). The length of the CDR3 is 14 residues. Germline V gene lookup returns CDR1 KGHSH and CDR2 LQKENI. Trimming took 3 bases from V and 4 from J, leaving 10 bases between them. The CDR3 sequence is CASSPTGNNQPQHF. CDR3 DNA: TGTGCCAGCTCACCCACAGGGAATAATCAGCCCCAGCATTTT.

The chain recombines TRBV25-1 with TRBJ1-4, with 11 bases aligning to TRBD1. Looked up from germline, CDR1 is MGHDK and CDR2 is SYGVNS. Unmatched junction bases numbered 3, after V lost 1 base and J lost 8 bases. The CDR3 totals 15 residues. The CDR3 loop is CASSEWDRGKEKLFF. CDR3 bases: TGTGCCAGCAGTGAATGGGACAGGGGGAAAGAAAAACTGTTTTTT.

The chain carries TRBV30 and TRBJ1-4; D is perhaps TRBD1 (5 bases). V gave up 1 base and J gave up 7 bases, with 13 bases separating them. Germline V lookup: CDR1 GTSNPN, CDR2 SVGIG (reference sequence). CDR3 size: 14 residues. This CDR3 is CAWSGRGGTEKLFF. The CDR3, as DNA: TGTGCCTGGAGTGGGAGGGGAGGTACTGAAAAACTGTTTTTT.

V usage is TRBV19 and J usage is TRBJ1-1, with D possibly matching TRBD1 (5 bases). The ends were cut back, 4 bases at V and 3 bases at J, with 12 bases in the middle. Germline V gene lookup returns CDR1 LNHDA and CDR2 SQIVND (reference sequence). CDR3 size: 14 residues. The CDR3 loop is CASSSSGKDTEAFF. In DNA form, the CDR3 reads TGTGCCAGTAGTAGCTCAGGGAAGGACACTGAAGCTTTCTTT.

The chain is built from TRBV28 and TRBJ1-3; D is perhaps TRBD1 (6 bases). V lost 4 bases and J 9 bases, leaving 19 bases between the germline ends. Germline loops: CDR1 MDHEN, CDR2 SYDVKM. This CDR3 spans 15 amino acids. CDR3 DNA: TGTGCCAGCAGTTGGAGGATGGGGGCGCTGGGCACCATATATTTT. Residues: CASSWRMGALGTIYF. The complete variable domain, with remaining parts taken from reference TRBV28 and TRBJ1-3, reads DVKVTQSSRYLVKRTGEKVFLECVQDMDHENMFWYRQDPGLGLRLIYFSYDVKMKEKGDIPEGYSVSREKKERFSLILESASTNQTSMYLCASSWRMGALGTIYFGEGSWLTVV.

The V and J genes are TRBV28 and TRBJ2-3; D gene unclear. V was clipped by 7 bases and J by 0 bases, with 8 bases between them. CDR3 size: 13 residues. Per the germline V gene, CDR1 is MDHEN and CDR2 is SYDVKM. Here the CDR3 DNA reads TGTGCCAGCATTCATACTAGCACAGATACGCAGTATTTT. This sequence encodes CASIHTSTDTQYF. The whole variable domain, remainder taken from reference TRBV28 and TRBJ2-3, is DVKVTQSSRYLVKRTGEKVFLECVQDMDHENMFWYRQDPGLGLRLIYFSYDVKMKEKGDIPEGYSVSREKKERFSLILESASTNQTSMYLCASIHTSTDTQYFGPGTRLTVL.

The chain couples TRBV11-2 to TRBJ2-7, with D unclear. CDR3 length: 15 amino acids. V was clipped by 4 bases and J by 1 base, with 14 bases between them. The germline CDR1 and CDR2 sequences are SGHAT and FQNNGV. The CDR3 DNA reads TGTGCCAGCAGCTCCCTCCGTGGCCAGTCCTACGAGCAGTACTTC. Translation gives CASSSLRGQSYEQYF.